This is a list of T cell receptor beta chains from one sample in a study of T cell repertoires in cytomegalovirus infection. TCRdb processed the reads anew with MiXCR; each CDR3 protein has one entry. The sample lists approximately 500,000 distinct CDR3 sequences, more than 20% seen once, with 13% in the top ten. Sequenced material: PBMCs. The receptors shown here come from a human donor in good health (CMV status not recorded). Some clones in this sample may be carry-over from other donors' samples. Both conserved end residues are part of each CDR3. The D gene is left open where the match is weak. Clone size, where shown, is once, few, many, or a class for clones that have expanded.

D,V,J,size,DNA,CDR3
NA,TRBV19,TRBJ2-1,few,TGTGCCAGTGACTCTAGCGCCTCCTCCTACAATGAGCAGTTCTTC,CASDSSASSYNEQFF
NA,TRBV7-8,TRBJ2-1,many,TGTGCCAGCAGCTTAGTTCTGGGTGAGCAGTTCTTC,CASSLVLGEQFF
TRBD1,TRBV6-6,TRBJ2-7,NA,TGTGCCAGCATAGGACAGGGGCGCGAGCAGTACTTC,CASIGQGREQYF
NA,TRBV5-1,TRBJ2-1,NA,TGCGCCAGCAGCACCCAATTAGGGGGAGTTGTTGGGAATGAGCAGTTCTTC,CASSTQLGGVVGNEQFF
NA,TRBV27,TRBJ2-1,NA,TGTGCCAGCAGGCGTATGGGGTCCTACAATGAGCAGTTCTTC,CASRRMGSYNEQFF
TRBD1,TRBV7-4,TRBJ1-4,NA,TGTGCCAGCAGCCCCGTCCCGGGACAGGCAACTAATGAAAAACTGTTTTTT,CASSPVPGQATNEKLFF
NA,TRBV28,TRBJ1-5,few,TGTGCCAGCAGTTGGTTGGCGCAGCCCCAGCATTTT,CASSWLAQPQHF
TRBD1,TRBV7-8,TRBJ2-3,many,TGTGCCAGCAGCTTATCAGGGGGCGATTGGACAGATACGCAGTATTTT,CASSLSGGDWTDTQYF
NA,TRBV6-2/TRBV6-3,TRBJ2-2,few,TGTGCCAGCATTAAGGACATTAACACCGGGGAGCTGTTTTTT,CASIKDINTGELFF
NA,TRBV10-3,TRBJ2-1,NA,TGTGCCATCGGCGAGAGCAGCTCCTACAATGAGCAGTTCTTC,CAIGESSSYNEQFF
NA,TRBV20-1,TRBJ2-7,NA,TGCAGTGCACGGTCCGGGACGGCGGGCTACGAGCAGTACTTC,CSARSGTAGYEQYF
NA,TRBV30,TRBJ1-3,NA,TGTGCCTGGAGTGTACTGAGACGTGGAAACACCATATATTTT,CAWSVLRRGNTIYF
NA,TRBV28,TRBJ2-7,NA,TGTGCCAGCACCCTGGGACACCATTCCTACGAGCAGTACTTC,CASTLGHHSYEQYF
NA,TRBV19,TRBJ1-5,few,TGTGCCAGTAGCTCCCGTGGTGCAGGCTATCAGCCCCAGCATTTT,CASSSRGAGYQPQHF
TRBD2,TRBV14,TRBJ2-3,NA,TGTGCCAGCAGCATAGCGGGAAGTGGAGATACGCAGTATTTT,CASSIAGSGDTQYF